These 4 T cell receptor beta chains were sequenced from one sample in a study of T cells in Graves' hyperthyroidism and ophthalmopathy. Regions amplified from RNA transcripts were the TCR beta CDR3 regions. Initially, a first-round RT-PCR of the TCR CDR3 employed the HTBI primer set. TCRdb itself ran the multiplex PCR reads through MiXCR, one entry per CDR3 protein. There are approximately 640,000 distinct CDR3 sequences in the sample; roughly 17% occur only once, and 15% to 19% lies in the top ten. What was sequenced was blood. Receptor source: a man aged 45 to 65 with Graves' hyperthyroidism.

The rearrangement joins TRBV19 to TRBJ2-1; D unclear. V was clipped by 5 bases and J by 8 bases, with 16 bases between them. This CDR3 has 14 residues. Germline loops: CDR1 LNHDA, CDR2 SQIVND (reference sequence). As DNA, the CDR3 is TGTGCCAGTAGTCAACCTCCTTTGGGCGATGAGCAGTTCTTC. This encodes CASSQPPLGDEQFF.

This clonotype has a count of ten or more. The chain links TRBV12-3 or TRBV12-4 to TRBJ2-1, with 8 bases matching TRBD1. This CDR3 contains 14 residues. The V segment lost 8 bases and the J segment 4 bases; nucleotides outside the gene matches: 7. CDR3 sequence reads: CASRGDRTYNEQFF. Written as DNA, the CDR3 is TGTGCCAGCCGAGGGGACAGGACTTACAATGAGCAGTTCTTC.

In DNA, the CDR3 is TGTGCCAGCAGCCCACCGGGACTAGCGGGACTAGATACGCAGTATTTT. Protein product: CASSPPGLAGLDTQYF. V and J are TRBV7-9 and TRBJ2-3, with 13 positions matching TRBD2. This CDR3 spans 16 amino acids. Germline V gene data show CDR1 as SEHNR and CDR2 as FQNEAQ (reference sequence). V shed 5 bases and J 5 bases; nucleotides not matched to a gene: 7.

The chain recombines TRBV14 with TRBJ1-1, with a tentative D call TRBD1 (6 bases). The germline gives CDR1 SGHDN, CDR2 FVKESK. V shed 6 bases and J shed 4 bases, with 12 bases lying between them. This CDR3 comprises 13 residues. The CDR3 nucleotides read TGTGCCAGCAGTTTCCAGGGGCTCACTGAAGCTTTCTTT. This gives the protein CASSFQGLTEAFF.